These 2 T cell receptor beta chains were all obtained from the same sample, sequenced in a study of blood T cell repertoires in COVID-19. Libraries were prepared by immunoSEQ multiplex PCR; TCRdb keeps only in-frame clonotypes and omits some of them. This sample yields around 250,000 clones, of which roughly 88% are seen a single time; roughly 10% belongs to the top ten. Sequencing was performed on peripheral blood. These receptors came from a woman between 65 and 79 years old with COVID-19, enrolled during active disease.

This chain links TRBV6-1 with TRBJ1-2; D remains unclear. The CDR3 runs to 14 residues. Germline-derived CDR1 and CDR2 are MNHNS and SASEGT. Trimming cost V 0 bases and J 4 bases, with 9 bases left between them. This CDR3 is CASSEAVGSYGYTF. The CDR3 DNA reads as TGTGCCAGCAGTGAAGCCGTGGGGAGCTATGGCTACACCTTC.

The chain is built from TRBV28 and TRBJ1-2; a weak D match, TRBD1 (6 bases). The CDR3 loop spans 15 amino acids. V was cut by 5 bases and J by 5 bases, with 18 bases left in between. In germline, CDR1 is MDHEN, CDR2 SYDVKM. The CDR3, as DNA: TGTGCCAGCAGTCGGACAGCATCGCTATCATATGGCTACACCTTC. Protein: CASSRTASLSYGYTF.